The source of this T cell receptor beta chain is a study of OX40 agonist ivuxolimab in advanced cancers. Study-wide findings and caveats: The study found that CD8+ T cells averaged more expanded clones than CD4+. What antigens the expanded peripheral T cells recognized was never established.

TCRdb's copy holds only in-frame clones and misses some; the assay was immunoSEQ multiplex PCR. The sample lists around 24,000 clones; around four fifths were seen once. Germline trimming cut 4 bases from V and 7 bases from J; bases unmatched to any gene: 9. The CDR3 length is 15 residues. Germline lookup yields CDR1 SGDLS and CDR2 YYNGEE. Concerning this clone itself: What it binds is not known.

The sequencing here drew on CD4+ or CD8+ T cells sorted from blood, taken in a trial of the OX40 agonist ivuxolimab. This clonotype was sampled from an adult with an advanced solid tumor such as melanoma, head and neck, liver or kidney cancer. This chain uses TRBV9 with TRBJ2-1, with 9 bases fitting TRBD1. CDR3 region: CASSPADRGGNEQFF. CDR3 sequence (DNA): TGTGCCAGCAGCCCGGCTGACAGGGGGGGGAATGAGCAGTTCTTC.